This paragraph reports one TCR beta chain. Its matching antigen is unknown. The data are from a study of cytomegalovirus exposure and HLA in healthy donors. Study findings and constraints: Productive rates of about 90% or about 30% were seen for most TCR beta V segments in an earlier analysis. TCR beta chains numbering some 160 were designated cytomegalovirus-associated. TCR beta sequences reportedly predicted the HLA-A and HLA-B alleles of most subjects accurately. Reportedly, diagnosis of cytomegalovirus status by the classifier showed high specificity and sensitivity.

The PCR was carried out with 60 Vbeta primers and 13 Jbeta primers. Profiled with immunoSEQ multiplex PCR; TCRdb holds only in-frame clones, not every one. The repertoire holds around 37,000 clones, with approximately 86% as singletons. The receptor's source is a woman aged 18-29 years in good health and CMV-seropositive. The sample comprised PBMCs.

The CDR3, as DNA: TGTGCCAGCAGCTTAGCCCCCGGACAGGGGGATACGCAGTATTTT. As protein: CASSLAPGQGDTQYF. V is TRBV7-6 and J is TRBJ2-3; 9 bases map to TRBD1. CDR3 length: 15 residues. Germline V gene sequence: CDR1 SGHVS, CDR2 FNYEAQ. The ends lost 0 bases at V and 6 bases at J; junction bases unmatched: 4.